The 15 T cell receptor beta chains in this list originate from one sample, sequenced in a study of early T cells in non-severe SARS-CoV-2 infection. TCRdb redid the calling of the 5' RACE reads with MiXCR, one entry per CDR3 protein. The repertoire includes more than 95,000 distinct CDR3 sequences, under 15% of them detected once, and around a fifth sits in the top ten. Sequenced material: whole blood. These receptor sequences come from an adult who was a healthcare worker with PCR-confirmed SARS-CoV-2 infection or an uninfected control (not recorded which).

This clonotype was seen only a few times. The V gene is TRBV10-3, the J gene TRBJ2-2; 12 bases map to TRBD1. CDR1 is ENHRY and CDR2 is SYGVKD in the germline V gene. V shed 7 bases and J 2 bases; nucleotides not matched to a gene: 2. The CDR3 contains 15 residues. CDR3 residues: CAIKGTGGNTGELFF. The CDR3 nucleotides read TGTGCCATCAAGGGGACAGGGGGCAACACCGGGGAGCTGTTTTTT.

This clonotype appeared a few times. V usage is TRBV7-9 and J usage is TRBJ1-6; 7 bases are a match to TRBD1. This CDR3 has 14 residues. V trimming: 5 bases; J trimming: 8 bases; junction bases outside the gene matches: 6. Germline V lookup: CDR1 SEHNR, CDR2 FQNEAQ (reference sequence). The CDR3 region has the DNA TGTGCCAGCAGCGAGACAGGGCGGGATTCACCCCTCCACTTT. It is translated as CASSETGRDSPLHF.

The rearrangement links TRBV27 to TRBJ2-6, with D possibly being TRBD2 (5 bases). Germline CDR1 and CDR2: MNHEY and SMNVEV (reference sequence). Between the trimmed V and J ends, which lost 7 bases and 0 bases, there was a span of 10 bases. The CDR3 covers 15 residues. The CDR3 sequence: CASKPGYSGANVLTF. CDR3 nucleotides: TGTGCCAGCAAACCGGGGTACTCTGGGGCCAACGTCCTGACTTTC.

Worth noting for this clonotype: A read error may explain this, as a much larger clone is one base away. The chain recombines TRBV18 with TRBJ1-3; 7 bases fit TRBD1. Germline V gene sequence: CDR1 KGHSH, CDR2 LQKENI. CDR3 length: 16 residues. CDR3 DNA sequence: TGTACCAGCTCACCACCAGGGGGTAGCACTGGAAACACCATATATTTT. This codes for CTSSPPGGSTGNTIYF.

In DNA, the CDR3 is TGTGCCAGCAGCCCCGATCCGGGACAGAAGGATGGCTACACCTTC. This gives the protein CASSPDPGQKDGYTF. The chain links TRBV3-1 to TRBJ1-2, with 7 nucleotides matching TRBD1. With V trimmed by 4 bases and J by 6 bases, 11 bases remained unmatched. CDR1 and CDR2 (germline): LGHDT, YNNKEL (reference sequence). The CDR3 contains 15 residues.

This clonotype was seen only a few times. This chain connects TRBV5-4 to TRBJ2-5, with D perhaps TRBD2 (5 bases). The CDR3 has 13 residues. Per germline, CDR1 SGHNT and CDR2 YYREEE (reference sequence). Deletions cut 3 bases from V and 3 bases from J, with 9 bases between. The CDR3 bases are TGTGCCAGCAGCTCCGGGATGAAAGAGACCCAGTACTTC. Its protein is CASSSGMKETQYF.

The genes are TRBV2 and TRBJ2-1, with 7 nucleotides matching TRBD2. The CDR3 loop spans 15 amino acids. The ends lost 2 bases at V and 1 base at J; junction bases unmatched: 2. Germline V CDR1 and CDR2: SNHLY, FYNNEI. The CDR3 here is CASSEMGGSYNEQFF. CDR3 sequence (DNA): TGTGCCAGCAGTGAAATGGGGGGGTCCTACAATGAGCAGTTCTTC. The entire variable domain, with the rest obtained from reference TRBV2 and TRBJ2-1, is as follows: EPEVTQTPSHQVTQMGQEVILRCVPISNHLYFYWYRQILGQKVEFLVSFYNNEISEKSEIFDDQFSVERPDGSNFTLKIRSTKLEDSAMYFCASSEMGGSYNEQFFGPGTRLTVL.

This CDR3 is CSARVPRNEAFF. The DNA for the CDR3 is TGCAGTGCTAGAGTCCCCCGAAACGAAGCTTTCTTT. The chain is built from TRBV20-1 and TRBJ1-1, with D unclear. The V gene lost 1 base and the J gene lost 8 bases, with 11 bases spanning the gap. Germline CDR1 DFQATT, CDR2 SNEGSKA (reference sequence). This CDR3 is 12 amino acids long.

The CDR3 coding sequence is TGTGCCAGCAGCCCCGGGACTATCAGAAGGGGGGAGCTGTTTTTT. Its protein is CASSPGTIRRGELFF. This chain connects TRBV5-4 to TRBJ2-2, with 7 bases lining up with TRBD2. Unmatched junction bases numbered 11, after V lost 4 bases and J lost 8 bases. Per germline, CDR1 SGHNT and CDR2 YYREEE (reference sequence). The CDR3 is 15 amino acids.

This clonotype was recorded a few times. The chain recombines TRBV11-2 with TRBJ2-2; TRBD2 is a possible D gene (5 bases). V gave up 1 base and J gave up 3 bases, with 6 bases separating them. From germline, CDR1 is SGHAT and CDR2 FQNNGV. The CDR3 extends over 14 amino acids. The CDR3 sequence is CASSLGTYTGELFF. The CDR3, as DNA: TGTGCCAGCAGCTTAGGGACTTACACCGGGGAGCTGTTTTTT.

In its sample, this clonotype was seen a few times. The CDR3 here is CASSQRRISGGRIYEQYF. DNA of the CDR3: TGTGCCAGCAGCCAAAGACGGATTAGCGGGGGGCGGATCTACGAGCAGTACTTC. V and J are TRBV3-1 and TRBJ2-7; 10 nucleotides agree with TRBD2. V was pared by 2 bases and J by 3 bases, with 13 bases of the junction left unmatched. From germline, CDR1 is LGHDT and CDR2 YNNKEL (reference sequence). The CDR3 contains 18 residues.

V is TRBV2 and J is TRBJ1-1; 9 nucleotides align to TRBD1. Germline loops: CDR1 SNHLY, CDR2 FYNNEI. The CDR3 runs 14 residues. V was pared by 6 bases and J by 5 bases, with 7 bases of the junction left unmatched. The CDR3 sequence: CASRPGTGRTEAFF. CDR3 in DNA: TGTGCCAGCAGACCCGGGACAGGGCGTACTGAAGCTTTCTTT.

Ten or more counts support this clonotype. V usage is TRBV10-3 and J usage is TRBJ2-3; no clear D gene. V lost 0 bases to trimming and J lost 2 bases, with 9 bases between them. The CDR3 loop spans 15 amino acids. Germline V gene data show CDR1 as ENHRY and CDR2 as SYGVKD. CDR3 amino acids: CAISESGTATDTQYF. The CDR3 bases are TGTGCCATCAGTGAGTCTGGAACTGCCACAGATACGCAGTATTTT.

This clonotype has just a few counts. This sequence joins TRBV11-2 and TRBJ2-1, with D unresolved. Germline V gives CDR1 SGHAT, CDR2 FQNNGV. CDR3 length: 12 residues. Trimming stripped 0 bases from V and 9 bases from J, with 6 bases between. The CDR3 reads CASSLERGEQFF. CDR3 DNA sequence: TGTGCCAGCAGCTTAGAACGAGGTGAGCAGTTCTTC.

This clonotype appeared a few times. The V call is TRBV6-2 or TRBV6-3, the J call TRBJ2-3; 8 bases line up with TRBD2. CDR1 is MNHEY and CDR2 is SVGEGT in the germline V gene. V trimming: 0 bases; J trimming: 11 bases; junction bases outside the gene matches: 1. This CDR3 has 12 amino acids. The CDR3 reads CASSYSGTRQYF. DNA of the CDR3: TGTGCCAGCAGTTACTCCGGGACTAGGCAGTATTTT.